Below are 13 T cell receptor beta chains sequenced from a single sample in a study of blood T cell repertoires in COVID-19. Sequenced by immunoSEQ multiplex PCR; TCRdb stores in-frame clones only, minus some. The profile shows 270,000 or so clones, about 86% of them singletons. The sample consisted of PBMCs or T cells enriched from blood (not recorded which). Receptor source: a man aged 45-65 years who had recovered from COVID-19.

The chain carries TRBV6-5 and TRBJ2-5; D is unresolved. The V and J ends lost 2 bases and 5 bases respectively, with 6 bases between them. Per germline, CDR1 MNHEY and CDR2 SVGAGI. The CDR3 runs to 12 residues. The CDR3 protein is CASSYEVETQYF. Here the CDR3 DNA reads TGTGCCAGCAGTTACGAGGTGGAGACCCAGTACTTC.

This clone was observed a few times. The CDR3 sequence is CASSSQTGEGEQYF. CDR3 bases: TGCGCCAGCAGCTCGCAGACAGGGGAAGGAGAGCAGTACTTC. The chain combines TRBV5-1 with TRBJ2-7; TRBD1 matches at 8 bases. Per germline, CDR1 SGHRS and CDR2 YFSETQ. After removal of 3 bases from V and 7 bases from J, the junction contained 9 bases not matched to a gene. The CDR3 contains 14 residues.

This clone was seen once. CDR3 in DNA: TGTGCCTGGAGTGTAGAGGGAGGGCTAAGCAATCAGCCCCAGCATTTT. This encodes CAWSVEGGLSNQPQHF. This chain links TRBV30 with TRBJ1-5, with D unclear. Trimming left V 0 bases short and J 1 base short, with 13 bases between. Per the germline V gene, CDR1 is GTSNPN and CDR2 is SVGIG (reference sequence). The CDR3 is made up of 16 amino acids.

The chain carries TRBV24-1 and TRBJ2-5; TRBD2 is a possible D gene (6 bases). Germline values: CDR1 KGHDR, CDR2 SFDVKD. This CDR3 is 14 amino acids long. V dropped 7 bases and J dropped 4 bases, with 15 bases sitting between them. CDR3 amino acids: CATSPGTVGETQYF. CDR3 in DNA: TGTGCCACCAGCCCAGGGACTGTGGGAGAGACCCAGTACTTC.

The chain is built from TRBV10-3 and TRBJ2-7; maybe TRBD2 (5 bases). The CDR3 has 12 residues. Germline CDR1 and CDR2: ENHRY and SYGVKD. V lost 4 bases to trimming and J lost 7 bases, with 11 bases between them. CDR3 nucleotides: TGTGCCATCAGTGTAGAACGGAGGGAGCAGTACTTC. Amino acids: CAISVERREQYF.

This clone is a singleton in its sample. The CDR3 loop reads CASRSLAGGLNTGELFF. CDR3 coding DNA: TGTGCCAGTAGATCACTAGCGGGGGGGTTAAACACCGGGGAGCTGTTTTTT. The V gene is TRBV19, the J gene TRBJ2-2; 13 bases line up with TRBD2. This CDR3 contains 17 residues. Germline CDR1 reads LNHDA; CDR2 reads SQIVND (reference sequence). V gave up 6 bases and J gave up 2 bases; unmatched junction bases: 6.

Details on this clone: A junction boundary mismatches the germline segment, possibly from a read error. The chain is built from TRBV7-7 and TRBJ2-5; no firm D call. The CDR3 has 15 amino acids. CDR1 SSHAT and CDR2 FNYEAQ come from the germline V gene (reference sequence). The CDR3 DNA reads TGTGCTAGCAGCTTAGTACCAGCGAGCCAAGAGACCCAGTACTTC. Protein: CASSLVPASQETQYF.

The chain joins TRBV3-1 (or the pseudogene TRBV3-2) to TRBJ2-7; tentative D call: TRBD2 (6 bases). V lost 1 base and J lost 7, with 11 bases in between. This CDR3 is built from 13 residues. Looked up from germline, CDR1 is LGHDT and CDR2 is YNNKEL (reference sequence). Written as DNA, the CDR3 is TGTGCCAGCAGCCAAGTAGGGACTCGAGAGCAGTACTTC. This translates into CASSQVGTREQYF.

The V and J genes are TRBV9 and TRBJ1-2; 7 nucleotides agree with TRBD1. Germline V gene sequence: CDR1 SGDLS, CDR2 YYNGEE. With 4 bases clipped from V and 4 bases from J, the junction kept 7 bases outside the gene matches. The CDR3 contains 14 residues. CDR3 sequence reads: CASSLTGPSYGYTF. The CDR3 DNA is TGTGCCAGCAGCCTGACAGGGCCTTCCTATGGCTACACCTTC.

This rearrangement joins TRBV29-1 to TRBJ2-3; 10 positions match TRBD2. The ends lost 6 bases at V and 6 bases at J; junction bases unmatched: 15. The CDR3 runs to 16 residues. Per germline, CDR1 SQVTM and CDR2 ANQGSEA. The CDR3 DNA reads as TGCAGCGTGCCCATAGGTCTAGCGGGAGTGGCTGATACGCAGTATTTT. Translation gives CSVPIGLAGVADTQYF.

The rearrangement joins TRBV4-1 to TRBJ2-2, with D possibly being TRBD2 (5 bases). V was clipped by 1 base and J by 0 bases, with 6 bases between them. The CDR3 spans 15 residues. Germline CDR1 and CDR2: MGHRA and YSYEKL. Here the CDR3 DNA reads TGCGCCAGCAGCCAAGGGGGAGCGAACACCGGGGAGCTGTTTTTT. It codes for CASSQGGANTGELFF.

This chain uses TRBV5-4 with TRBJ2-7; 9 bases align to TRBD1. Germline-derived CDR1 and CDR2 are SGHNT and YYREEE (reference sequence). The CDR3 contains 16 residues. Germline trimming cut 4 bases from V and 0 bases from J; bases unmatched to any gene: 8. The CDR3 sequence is CASSRTGGKSSYEQYF. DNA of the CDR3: TGTGCCAGCAGCCGAACAGGGGGCAAGAGCTCCTACGAGCAGTACTTC. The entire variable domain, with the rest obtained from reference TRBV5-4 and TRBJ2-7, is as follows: ETGVTQSPTHLIKTRGQQVTLRCSSQSGHNTVSWYQQALGQGPQFIFQYYREEENGRGNFPPRFSGLQFPNYSSELNVNALELDDSALYLCASSRTGGKSSYEQYFGPGTRLTVT.

CDR3 residues: CASSERGSYGYTF. For the CDR3, the DNA is TGTGCCAGCAGCGAACGGGGGTCCTATGGCTACACCTTC. The chain has TRBV3-1 (or the pseudogene TRBV3-2) and TRBJ1-2, with D perhaps matching TRBD1 (5 bases). Germline V gene lookup returns CDR1 LGHDT and CDR2 YNNKEL (reference sequence). The CDR3 consists of 13 residues. V lost 5 bases and J lost 4, with 11 bases in between.